The next 13 T cell receptor beta chains were all read from a single sample in a study of OX40 agonist ivuxolimab in advanced cancers. Only in-frame clones appear in the TCRdb table, and some are missing; sequencing was by immunoSEQ multiplex PCR. The sample has about 52,000 clones, 94% seen once. Sequencing used CD4+ or CD8+ T cells sorted from blood, obtained in a trial of the OX40 agonist ivuxolimab. The receptor set was obtained from an adult with an advanced solid tumor such as melanoma, head and neck, liver or kidney cancer.

The genes are TRBV5-5 and TRBJ2-7; a possible D gene is TRBD1 (6 bases). The CDR3 covers 13 residues. From germline, CDR1 is SGHKS and CDR2 YYEKEE (reference sequence). Trimming cost V 4 bases and J 1 base, with 9 bases left between them. CDR3 amino acids: CASSLDRSYEQYF. CDR3 in DNA: TGTGCCAGCAGCCTGGACAGATCCTACGAGCAGTACTTC.

The chain uses TRBV7-9 and TRBJ2-7; possibly TRBD2 for D (5 bases). This CDR3 spans 13 amino acids. Trimming removed 5 bases from V and 3 bases from J, with 11 bases in between. Germline V gives CDR1 SEHNR, CDR2 FQNEAQ (reference sequence). The CDR3 DNA sequence: TGTGCCAGCAGCCAGACTAATTTCTACGAGCAGTACTTC. Protein product: CASSQTNFYEQYF.

The chain employs TRBV18 and TRBJ2-2; D is unresolved. The germline V gene has CDR1 KGHSH and CDR2 LQKENI. This CDR3 contains 17 residues. With 2 bases removed from V and 2 bases from J, the gap between germline ends came to 15 bases. CDR3 nucleotides: TGTGCCAGCTCACCAGTGGCGGCCCGCTCTAACACCGGGGAGCTGTTTTTT. Translation: CASSPVAARSNTGELFF.

The chain is built from TRBV11-3 and TRBJ2-7, with D perhaps TRBD1 (6 bases). This CDR3 is built from 12 residues. Trimming took 4 bases from V and 6 from J, leaving 10 bases between them. The germline V gene encodes CDR1 SGHNT and CDR2 YENEEA. The CDR3 region is CASSSLGGEQYF. The CDR3 DNA reads as TGTGCCAGCAGCTCCCTAGGGGGCGAGCAGTACTTC.

The CDR3: CASSPTGDRGYTF. The CDR3 DNA reads as TGTGCCAGCAGCCCAACCGGGGACCGTGGCTACACCTTC. The J gene is TRBJ1-2, the V gene TRBV7-9; TRBD1 is a possible D gene (5 bases). The ends were cut back, 5 bases at V and 7 bases at J, with 14 bases in the middle. The CDR3 has 13 amino acids. Germline values: CDR1 SEHNR, CDR2 FQNEAQ (reference sequence). The full variable domain, rest sourced from reference TRBV7-9 and TRBJ1-2, is DTGVSQNPRHKITKRGQNVTFRCDPISEHNRLYWYRQTLGQGPEFLTYFQNEAQLEKSRLLSDRFSAERPKGSFSTLEIQRTEQGDSAMYLCASSPTGDRGYTFGSGTRLTVV.

As for this clone: The same CDR3 also results from other DNA sequences found in this sample. The rearrangement links TRBV7-8 to TRBJ2-5, with 9 bases fitting TRBD1. The J segment lost 2 bases and the V segment lost 4 bases, leaving 8 bases of the junction unmatched. CDR3 size: 16 residues. Germline-derived CDR1 and CDR2 are SGHVS and FQNEAQ. CDR3 loop: CASSSTGTGLQETQYF. The CDR3 coding sequence is TGTGCCAGCAGCTCCACCGGGACAGGGTTGCAAGAGACCCAGTACTTC.

The chain employs TRBV9 and TRBJ2-5, with 9 nucleotides matching TRBD2. CDR3 size: 16 residues. V trimming: 3 bases; J trimming: 5 bases; junction bases outside the gene matches: 11. In germline, CDR1 is SGDLS, CDR2 YYNGEE. CDR3 nucleotides: TGTGCCAGCAGCGCCGCCCCCCTAGCGGGACACGAGACCCAGTACTTC. Protein: CASSAAPLAGHETQYF.

The gene calls are TRBV19 and TRBJ1-1, with TRBD1 as a possible D gene (5 bases). Germline V gene lookup returns CDR1 LNHDA and CDR2 SQIVND (reference sequence). V gave up 3 bases and J gave up 4 bases, with 12 bases separating them. CDR3 length: 14 amino acids. Here the CDR3 reads CASSIGGGRTEAFF. The CDR3 DNA follows: TGTGCCAGTAGTATCGGGGGAGGTCGCACTGAAGCTTTCTTT.

This clone was observed a handful of times. The chain joins TRBV13 to TRBJ2-7; D not certain. The germline V gene has CDR1 PRHDT and CDR2 FYEKMQ (reference sequence). This CDR3 has 12 residues. V was cut by 6 bases and J by 5 bases, with 11 bases left in between. The CDR3: CASSERSHEQYF. The CDR3 DNA sequence: TGTGCCAGCAGTGAACGGAGCCACGAGCAGTACTTC. Full variable domain (rest looked up from reference TRBV13 and TRBJ2-7): AAGVIQSPRHLIKEKRETATLKCYPIPRHDTVYWYQQGPGQDPQFLISFYEKMQSDKGSIPDRFSAQQFSDYHSELNMSSLELGDSALYFCASSERSHEQYFGPGTRLTVT.

The V call is TRBV6-6, the J call TRBJ2-3; the D gene is possibly TRBD2 (6 bases). The CDR3 consists of 14 residues. The V and J ends lost 7 bases and 2 bases respectively, with 13 bases between them. Germline CDR1 MNHNY, CDR2 SVGAGI (reference sequence). The CDR3 sequence: CASTLAGTTDTQYF. The CDR3 coding sequence is TGTGCCAGCACCCTGGCGGGAACCACAGATACGCAGTATTTT.

The rearrangement joins TRBV6-6 to TRBJ2-5; tentative D call: TRBD2 (5 bases). The CDR3 loop spans 15 amino acids. Germline V gives CDR1 MNHNY, CDR2 SVGAGI (reference sequence). The V end lost 2 bases, the J end lost 1 base, and 11 bases lay between the germline ends. DNA of the CDR3: TGTGCCAGCAGTTACCTGAGGACTTTCCAAGAGACCCAGTACTTC. Translating it yields CASSYLRTFQETQYF.

The chain couples TRBV19 to TRBJ2-2; perhaps TRBD1 as D (7 bases). Looked up from germline, CDR1 is LNHDA and CDR2 is SQIVND (reference sequence). The germline V and J ends were trimmed by 3 bases and 6 bases, with 14 bases remaining between them. The CDR3 runs 15 residues. CDR3 DNA sequence: TGTGCCAGTAGTATCATCGCAGGGGGGTCCGGGGAGCTGTTTTTT. Translating it yields CASSIIAGGSGELFF.

This sequence joins TRBV2 and TRBJ2-7; TRBD2 is a possible D gene (6 bases). Germline-derived CDR1 and CDR2 are SNHLY and FYNNEI. Between the trimmed V and J ends, which lost 3 bases and 3 bases, there was a span of 15 bases. The CDR3 is 15 residues long. CDR3 coding DNA: TGTGCCAGCAGTGAGAACGCCCTCGGGAGCTACGAGCAGTACTTC. It is translated as CASSENALGSYEQYF.